This TCR beta chain was found in a study of blood T cell repertoires in COVID-19. The CDR3 is 14 amino acids. Germline V lookup: CDR1 SGDLS, CDR2 YYNGEE. Trimming took off 4 bases at V and 3 bases at J, with 11 bases between the two ends. Produced via immunoSEQ multiplex PCR; TCRdb's table is partial and in-frame only. The table shows about 250,000 clones, with around 87% occurring only once. In this sample, this clone turned up once. Sequences were obtained from peripheral blood. This receptor was identified in a woman aged 55-69 years with COVID-19, enrolled during active disease. The chain uses TRBV9 and TRBJ1-3; D uncertain. CDR3: CASSPQRGGNTIYF. CDR3 DNA: TGTGCCAGCAGCCCTCAGCGGGGTGGAAACACCATATATTTT.